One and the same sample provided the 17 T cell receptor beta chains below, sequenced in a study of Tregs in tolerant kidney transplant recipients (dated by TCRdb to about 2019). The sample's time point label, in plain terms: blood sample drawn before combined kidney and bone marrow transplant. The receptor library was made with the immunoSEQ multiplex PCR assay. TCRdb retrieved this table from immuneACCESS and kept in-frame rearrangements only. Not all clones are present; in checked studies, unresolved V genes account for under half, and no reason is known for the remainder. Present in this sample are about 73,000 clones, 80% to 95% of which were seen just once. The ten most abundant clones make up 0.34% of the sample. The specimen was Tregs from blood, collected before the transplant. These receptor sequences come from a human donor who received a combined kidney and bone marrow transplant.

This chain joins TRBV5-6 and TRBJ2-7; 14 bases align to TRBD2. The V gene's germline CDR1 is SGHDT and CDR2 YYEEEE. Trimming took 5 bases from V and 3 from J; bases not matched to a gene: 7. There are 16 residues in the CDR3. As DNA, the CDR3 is TGTGCCAGCAGTCCCGGACTAGCGGGAGGATACTACGAGCAGTACTTC. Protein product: CASSPGLAGGYYEQYF.

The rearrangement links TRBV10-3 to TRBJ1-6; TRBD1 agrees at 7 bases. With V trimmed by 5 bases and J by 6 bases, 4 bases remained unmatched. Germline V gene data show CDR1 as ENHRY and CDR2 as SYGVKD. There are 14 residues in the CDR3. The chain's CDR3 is CAISPRDSNSPLHF. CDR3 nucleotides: TGTGCCATCAGTCCCCGGGACAGTAATTCACCCCTCCACTTT.

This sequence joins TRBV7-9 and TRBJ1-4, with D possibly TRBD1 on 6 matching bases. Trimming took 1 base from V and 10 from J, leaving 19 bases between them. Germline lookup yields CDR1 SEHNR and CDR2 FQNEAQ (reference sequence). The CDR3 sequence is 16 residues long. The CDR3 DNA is TGTGCCAGCAGCTTAGAAAAGGCGACCAGGGGAGGAAAACTGTTTTTT. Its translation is CASSLEKATRGGKLFF.

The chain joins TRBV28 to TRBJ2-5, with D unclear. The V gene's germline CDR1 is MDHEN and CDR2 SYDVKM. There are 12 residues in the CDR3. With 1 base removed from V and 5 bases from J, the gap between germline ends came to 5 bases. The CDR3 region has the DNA TGTGCCAGCAGTTTATATCGGGAGACCCAGTACTTC. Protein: CASSLYRETQYF.

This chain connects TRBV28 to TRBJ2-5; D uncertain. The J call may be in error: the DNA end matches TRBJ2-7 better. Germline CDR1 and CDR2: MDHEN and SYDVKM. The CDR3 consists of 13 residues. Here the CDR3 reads CASSLPKNYEQYF. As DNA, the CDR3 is TGTGCCAGCAGCTTACCTAAAAACTACGAGCAGTACTTC.

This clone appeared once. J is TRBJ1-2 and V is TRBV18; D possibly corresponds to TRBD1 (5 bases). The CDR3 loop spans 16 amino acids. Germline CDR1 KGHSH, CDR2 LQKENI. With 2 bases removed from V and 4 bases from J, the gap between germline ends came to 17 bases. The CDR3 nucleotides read TGTGCCAGCTCACCAAGCCGGGACGCATTATCCTATGGCTACACCTTC. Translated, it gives CASSPSRDALSYGYTF.

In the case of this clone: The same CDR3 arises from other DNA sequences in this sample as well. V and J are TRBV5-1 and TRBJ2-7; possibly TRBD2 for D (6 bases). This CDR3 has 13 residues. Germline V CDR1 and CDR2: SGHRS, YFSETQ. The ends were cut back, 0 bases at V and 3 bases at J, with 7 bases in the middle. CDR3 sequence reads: CASSLGGGYEQYF. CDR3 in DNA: TGCGCCAGCAGCTTGGGGGGAGGCTACGAGCAGTACTTC.

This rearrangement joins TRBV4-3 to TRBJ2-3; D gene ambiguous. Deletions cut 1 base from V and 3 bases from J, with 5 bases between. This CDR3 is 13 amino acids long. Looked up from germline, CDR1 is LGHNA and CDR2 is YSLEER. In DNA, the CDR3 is TGCGCCAGCAGCCAAGCGTATACAGATACGCAGTATTTT. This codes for CASSQAYTDTQYF.

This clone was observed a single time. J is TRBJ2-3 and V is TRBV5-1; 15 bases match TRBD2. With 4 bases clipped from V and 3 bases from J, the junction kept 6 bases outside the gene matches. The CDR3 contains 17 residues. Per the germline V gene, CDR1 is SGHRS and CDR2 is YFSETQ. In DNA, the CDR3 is TGCGCCAGCAGCCCGCCGGGACTAGCGGGAGGTACAGATACGCAGTATTTT. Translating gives CASSPPGLAGGTDTQYF. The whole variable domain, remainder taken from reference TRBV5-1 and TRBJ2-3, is KAGVTQTPRYLIKTRGQQVTLSCSPISGHRSVSWYQQTPGQGLQFLFEYFSETQRNKGNFPGRFSGRQFSNSRSEMNVSTLELGDSALYLCASSPPGLAGGTDTQYFGPGTRLTVL.

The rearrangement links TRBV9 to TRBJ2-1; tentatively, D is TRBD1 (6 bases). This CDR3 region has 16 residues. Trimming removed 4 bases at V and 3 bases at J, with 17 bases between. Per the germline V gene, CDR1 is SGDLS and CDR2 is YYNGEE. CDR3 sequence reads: CASSFDGTLSYNEQFF. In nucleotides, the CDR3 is TGTGCCAGCAGCTTCGACGGGACACTTAGCTACAATGAGCAGTTCTTC.

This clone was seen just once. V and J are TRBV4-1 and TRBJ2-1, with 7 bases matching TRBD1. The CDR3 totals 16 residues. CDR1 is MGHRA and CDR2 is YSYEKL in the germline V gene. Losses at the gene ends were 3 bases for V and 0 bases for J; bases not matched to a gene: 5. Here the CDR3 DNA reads TGCGCCAGCAGCCACGGACAGGACGACTCCTACAATGAGCAGTTCTTC. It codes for CASSHGQDDSYNEQFF.

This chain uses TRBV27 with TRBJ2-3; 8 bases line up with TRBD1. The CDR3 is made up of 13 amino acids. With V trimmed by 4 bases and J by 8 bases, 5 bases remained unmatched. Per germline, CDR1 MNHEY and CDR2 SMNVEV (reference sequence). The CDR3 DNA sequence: TGTGCCAGCAGTTCCGACAGGGGTGGTACGCAGTATTTT. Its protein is CASSSDRGGTQYF.

The chain's CDR3 is CSASGAYEQYF. CDR3 bases: TGCAGTGCTAGCGGAGCCTACGAGCAGTACTTC. The chain couples TRBV20-1 to TRBJ2-7; D is undetermined. The V end was cut by 3 bases, the J end by 2 bases, with 5 bases between. Germline lookup yields CDR1 DFQATT and CDR2 SNEGSKA (reference sequence). The CDR3 runs to 11 residues.

DNA of the CDR3: TGCGCCAGCAGCCAAGAAAGGACAGGGGCTATCACAGATACGCAGTATTTT. Amino acids: CASSQERTGAITDTQYF. V and J are TRBV4-1 and TRBJ2-3; TRBD1 matches at 9 bases. Germline trimming cut 0 bases from V and 2 bases from J; bases unmatched to any gene: 6. There are 17 residues in the CDR3. Germline V gene sequence: CDR1 MGHRA, CDR2 YSYEKL.

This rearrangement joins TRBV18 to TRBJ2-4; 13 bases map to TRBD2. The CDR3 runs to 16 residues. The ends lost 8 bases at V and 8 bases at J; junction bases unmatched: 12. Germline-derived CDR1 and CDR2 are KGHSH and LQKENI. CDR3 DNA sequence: TGTGCCAGCCGACCGGGACTAGCGGGACAGGTCGACATTCAGTACTTC. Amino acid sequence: CASRPGLAGQVDIQYF.

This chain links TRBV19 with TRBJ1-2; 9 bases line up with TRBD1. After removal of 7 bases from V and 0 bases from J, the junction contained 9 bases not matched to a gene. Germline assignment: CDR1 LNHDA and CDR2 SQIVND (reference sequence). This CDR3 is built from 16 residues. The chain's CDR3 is CASNRQGDPSNYGYTF. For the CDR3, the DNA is TGTGCCAGTAACAGACAGGGGGATCCATCTAACTATGGCTACACCTTC. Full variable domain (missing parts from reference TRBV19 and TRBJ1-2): DGGITQSPKYLFRKEGQNVTLSCEQNLNHDAMYWYRQDPGQGLRLIYYSQIVNDFQKGDIAEGYSVSREKKESFPLTVTSAQKNPTAFYLCASNRQGDPSNYGYTFGSGTRLTVV.

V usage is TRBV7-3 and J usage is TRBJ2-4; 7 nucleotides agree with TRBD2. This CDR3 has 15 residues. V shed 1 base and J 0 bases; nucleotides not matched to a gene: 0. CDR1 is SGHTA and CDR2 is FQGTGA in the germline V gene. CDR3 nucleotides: TGTGCCAGCAGCTTAATAGCGGGAGCCAAAAACATTCAGTACTTC. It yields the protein CASSLIAGAKNIQYF.